One and the same sample provided the 9 T cell receptor beta chains below, sequenced in a study of chemoradiotherapy in HPV16-positive cancers. Assay used: immunoSEQ multiplex PCR; TCRdb lists only in-frame clones, some missing. The table includes 50,000 to 55,000 clones, roughly 90% detected once. The sample consisted of blood, taken from a patient who underwent chemoradiotherapy. These receptors were obtained from a human donor with HPV-associated anogenital cancer.

The V gene is TRBV20-1, the J gene TRBJ1-1; D not certain. The germline CDR1 and CDR2 sequences are DFQATT and SNEGSKA (reference sequence). This CDR3 spans 11 amino acids. Trimming left V 3 bases short and J 11 bases short, with 13 bases between. The CDR3 is CSASVGYEAFF. The CDR3 nucleotides are TGCAGTGCTAGCGTGGGTTACGAGGCTTTCTTT.

The chain has TRBV6-5 and TRBJ1-2, with a possible D match to TRBD1 (6 bases). Germline CDR1 is MNHEY and CDR2 is SVGAGI. V dropped 5 bases and J dropped 4 bases, with 14 bases sitting between them. This CDR3 comprises 14 residues. The CDR3 spells CASSGTGRGYGYTF. For the CDR3, the DNA is TGTGCCAGCAGTGGAACCGGCAGGGGCTATGGCTACACCTTC.

The chain is built from TRBV19 and TRBJ2-5; TRBD2 aligns across 9 bases. The CDR3 spans 16 residues. Losses at the gene ends were 3 bases for V and 1 base for J; bases not matched to a gene: 6. Germline V gene lookup returns CDR1 LNHDA and CDR2 SQIVND (reference sequence). The CDR3 reads CASSIYAGGTQETQYF. CDR3 in DNA: TGTGCCAGTAGTATTTACGCGGGAGGGACCCAAGAGACCCAGTACTTC.

The CDR3 is CASSLRWQNNEQFF. The CDR3 DNA follows: TGTGCCAGCAGCTTGAGGTGGCAGAACAATGAGCAGTTCTTC. This rearrangement joins TRBV5-6 to TRBJ2-1; the D is unclear. Germline-derived CDR1 and CDR2 are SGHDT and YYEEEE. The ends were cut back, 1 base at V and 5 bases at J, with 10 bases in the middle. The CDR3 extends over 14 amino acids.

CDR3 coding DNA: TGCGCCAGCACCTTACGGGGGGTGATGAACACTGAAGCTTTCTTT. It encodes CASTLRGVMNTEAFF. The chain has TRBV10-2 and TRBJ1-1; a weak D match, TRBD1 (5 bases). This CDR3 region has 15 residues. CDR1 is WSHSY and CDR2 is SAAADI in the germline V gene. V was shortened by 7 bases and J by 0 bases, with 15 bases between the two germline ends.

The count of this clone is one. The chain recombines TRBV4-3 with TRBJ1-2, with D possibly matching TRBD1 (6 bases). V gave up 2 bases and J gave up 4 bases, with 14 bases separating them. Germline V lookup: CDR1 LGHNA, CDR2 YSLEER. The CDR3 totals 15 residues. In DNA, the CDR3 is TGCGCCAGCAGCCAAAGTAACAGGGAAGGCTATGGCTACACCTTC. Encoded protein: CASSQSNREGYGYTF.

The chain uses TRBV14 and TRBJ2-4; tentatively, D is TRBD2 (6 bases). CDR3 length: 21 residues. V was clipped by 2 bases and J by 1 base, with 27 bases between them. Germline assignment: CDR1 SGHDN and CDR2 FVKESK. As DNA, the CDR3 is TGTGCCAGCAGCCAAAAGGATACTACGAGCGTGGGAGGTTTGGCCAAAAACATTCAGTACTTC. Amino acids: CASSQKDTTSVGGLAKNIQYF. Based on the CDR3 plus reference TRBV14 and TRBJ2-4, the full variable domain is EAGVTQFPSHSVIEKGQTVTLRCDPISGHDNLYWYRRVMGKEIKFLLHFVKESKQDESGMPNNRFLAERTGGTYSTLKVQPAELEDSGVYFCASSQKDTTSVGGLAKNIQYFGAGTRLSVL.

V is TRBV19 and J is TRBJ1-2; 7 nucleotides line up with TRBD1. The CDR3 spans 12 residues. V was pared by 5 bases and J by 8 bases, with 5 bases of the junction left unmatched. The germline CDR1 and CDR2 sequences are LNHDA and SQIVND (reference sequence). The CDR3, as DNA: TGTGCCAGTAGTCCCCGGACAGGCGGCTACACCTTC. This gives the protein CASSPRTGGYTF.

V is TRBV6-6 and J is TRBJ2-7; no clear D. In germline, CDR1 is MNHNY, CDR2 SVGAGI (reference sequence). The V gene lost 2 bases and the J gene lost 6 bases, with 5 bases spanning the gap. The CDR3 is 11 amino acids. In nucleotides, the CDR3 is TGTGCCAGCAGTTACCGGAGCGAGCAGTACTTC. Its protein product is CASSYRSEQYF.